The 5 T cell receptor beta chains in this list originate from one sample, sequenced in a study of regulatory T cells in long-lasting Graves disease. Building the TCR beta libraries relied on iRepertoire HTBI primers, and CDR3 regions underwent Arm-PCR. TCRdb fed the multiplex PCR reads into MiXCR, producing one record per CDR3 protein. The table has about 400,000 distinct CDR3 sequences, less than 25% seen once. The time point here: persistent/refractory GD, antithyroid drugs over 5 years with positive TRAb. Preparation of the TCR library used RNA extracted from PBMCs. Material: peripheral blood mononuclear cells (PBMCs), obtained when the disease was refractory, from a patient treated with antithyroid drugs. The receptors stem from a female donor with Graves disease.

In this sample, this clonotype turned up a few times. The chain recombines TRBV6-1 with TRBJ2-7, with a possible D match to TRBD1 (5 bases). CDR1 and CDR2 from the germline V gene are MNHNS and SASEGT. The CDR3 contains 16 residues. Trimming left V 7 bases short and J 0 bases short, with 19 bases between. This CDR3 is CASTTTDSPSSYEQYF. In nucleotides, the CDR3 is TGTGCCAGCACTACCACTGACAGCCCAAGCTCCTACGAGCAGTACTTC.

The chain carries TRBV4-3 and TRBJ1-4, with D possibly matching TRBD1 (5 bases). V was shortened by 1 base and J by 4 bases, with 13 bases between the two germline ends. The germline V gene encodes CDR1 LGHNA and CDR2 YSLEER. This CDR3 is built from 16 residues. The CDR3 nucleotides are TGCGCCAGCAGCCAAGGGGGTCAGGGCTATAATGAAAAACTGTTTTTT. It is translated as CASSQGGQGYNEKLFF.

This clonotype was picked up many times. The CDR3 sequence: CASSSGTGGRTGELFF. In nucleotides, the CDR3 is TGTGCCAGCAGCTCCGGGACAGGGGGAAGGACCGGGGAGCTGTTTTTT. The gene calls are TRBV6-1 and TRBJ2-2; 11 bases line up with TRBD1. The CDR3 is made up of 16 amino acids. CDR1 and CDR2 from the germline V gene are MNHNS and SASEGT. V shed 6 bases and J 5 bases; nucleotides not matched to a gene: 8.

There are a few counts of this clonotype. The CDR3 bases are TGTGCCAGTAGTATCCTTCCGGGCGTAAGCTCTGGGGCCAACGTCCTGACTTTC. Translation: CASSILPGVSSGANVLTF. The chain has TRBV19 and TRBJ2-6; D is uncertain. Trimming took 3 bases from V and 0 from J, leaving 15 bases between them. The CDR3 has 18 residues. CDR1 LNHDA and CDR2 SQIVND come from the germline V gene (reference sequence).

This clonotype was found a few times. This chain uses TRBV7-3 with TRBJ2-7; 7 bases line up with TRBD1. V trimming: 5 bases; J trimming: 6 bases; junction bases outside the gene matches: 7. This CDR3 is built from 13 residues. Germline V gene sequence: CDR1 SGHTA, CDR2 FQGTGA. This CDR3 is CASSDRDNTEQYF. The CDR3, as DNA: TGTGCCAGCAGCGACAGGGACAATACCGAGCAGTACTTC.